A single sample gave rise to the 4 T cell receptor beta chains below, sequenced in a study of blood T cell repertoires in COVID-19. Repertoires were generated with immunoSEQ multiplex PCR, while TCRdb's copy carries only in-frame clones and drops some. The repertoire has under 250,000 clones, 70% to 90% of them found once; the top ten carry 2% to 3%. Material for sequencing was peripheral blood. The receptors were gathered from an older woman with active or convalescent COVID-19.

The chain links TRBV5-4 to TRBJ1-3; 8 bases map to TRBD1. The CDR3 is 14 amino acids. Germline trimming cut 4 bases from V and 7 bases from J; bases unmatched to any gene: 7. Germline CDR1 SGHNT, CDR2 YYREEE (reference sequence). The CDR3 DNA sequence: TGTGCCAGCAGCACACAGGGGGTGGAGAACACCATATATTTT. Translating gives CASSTQGVENTIYF.

The chain combines TRBV5-1 with TRBJ2-1; a weak D match, TRBD1 (6 bases). This CDR3 region has 13 residues. Germline V CDR1 and CDR2: SGHRS, YFSETQ. The V gene lost 3 bases and the J gene lost 5 bases, with 9 bases spanning the gap. CDR3 nucleotide sequence: TGCGCCAGCAGCTCGGGACAACACAATGAGCAGTTCTTC. It translates to CASSSGQHNEQFF.

In its sample, this clone was seen once. The rearrangement joins TRBV18 to TRBJ2-1; D remains ambiguous. Germline loops: CDR1 KGHSH, CDR2 LQKENI. The CDR3 loop spans 16 amino acids. Trimming stripped 2 bases from V and 2 bases from J, with 13 bases between. In DNA form, the CDR3 reads TGTGCCAGCTCACCAAACCCGCCAGGTACCTACAATGAGCAGTTCTTC. As protein: CASSPNPPGTYNEQFF.

J is TRBJ1-6 and V is TRBV11-1; a possible D gene is TRBD1 (5 bases). V was pared by 3 bases and J by 14 bases, with 17 bases between. The germline V gene has CDR1 SGHAT and CDR2 FQDESV (reference sequence). CDR3 length: 14 residues. The CDR3 DNA is TGTGCCAGCAGCTTCCGACAGTGGGGAGGGACCCTCCACTTT. Amino acid sequence: CASSFRQWGGTLHF.